The T cell receptor (beta chain) described here comes from a study of T cell repertoires in cytomegalovirus infection. TCRdb analysed the reads with MiXCR anew, one entry per CDR3 protein. Altogether approximately 730,000 distinct CDR3 sequences are present, about 28% being singletons, with the ten largest covering roughly 14%. J lost 5 bases, V lost 3 bases, and 6 bases had no gene match. CDR1 and CDR2 (germline): SGHVS, FNYEAQ. CDR3 size: 14 residues. As for this clonotype: Its specificity is unknown.

The specimen comprised cultured CD8+ T cells from PBMCs, sampled from culture after CMV antigen stimulation. The rearrangement links TRBV7-6 to TRBJ2-5; 7 bases match TRBD1. This clonotype was sampled from a human donor in good health (CMV status not recorded). Some clones in this sample may be carry-over from other donors' samples. For the CDR3, the DNA is TGTGCCAGCAGCTTGGGACAGCTGGGGGAGACCCAGTACTTC. Translated, it gives CASSLGQLGETQYF.